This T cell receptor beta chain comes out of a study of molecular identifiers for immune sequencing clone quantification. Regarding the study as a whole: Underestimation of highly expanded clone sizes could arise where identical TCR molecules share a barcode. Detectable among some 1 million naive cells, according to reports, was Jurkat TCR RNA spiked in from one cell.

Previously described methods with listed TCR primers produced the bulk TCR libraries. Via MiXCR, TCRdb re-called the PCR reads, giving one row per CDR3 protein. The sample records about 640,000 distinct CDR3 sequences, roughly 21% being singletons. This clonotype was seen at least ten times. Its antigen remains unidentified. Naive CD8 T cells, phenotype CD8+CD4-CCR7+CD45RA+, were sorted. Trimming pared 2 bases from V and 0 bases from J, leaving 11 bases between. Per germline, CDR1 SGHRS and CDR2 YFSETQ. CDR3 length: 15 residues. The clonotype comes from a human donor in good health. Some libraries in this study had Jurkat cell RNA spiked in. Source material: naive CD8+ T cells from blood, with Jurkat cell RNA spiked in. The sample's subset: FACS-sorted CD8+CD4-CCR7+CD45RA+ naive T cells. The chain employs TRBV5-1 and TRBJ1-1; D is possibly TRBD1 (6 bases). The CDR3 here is CASSLKQGMNTEAFF. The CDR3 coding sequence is TGCGCCAGCAGCTTAAAACAGGGTATGAACACTGAAGCTTTCTTT.